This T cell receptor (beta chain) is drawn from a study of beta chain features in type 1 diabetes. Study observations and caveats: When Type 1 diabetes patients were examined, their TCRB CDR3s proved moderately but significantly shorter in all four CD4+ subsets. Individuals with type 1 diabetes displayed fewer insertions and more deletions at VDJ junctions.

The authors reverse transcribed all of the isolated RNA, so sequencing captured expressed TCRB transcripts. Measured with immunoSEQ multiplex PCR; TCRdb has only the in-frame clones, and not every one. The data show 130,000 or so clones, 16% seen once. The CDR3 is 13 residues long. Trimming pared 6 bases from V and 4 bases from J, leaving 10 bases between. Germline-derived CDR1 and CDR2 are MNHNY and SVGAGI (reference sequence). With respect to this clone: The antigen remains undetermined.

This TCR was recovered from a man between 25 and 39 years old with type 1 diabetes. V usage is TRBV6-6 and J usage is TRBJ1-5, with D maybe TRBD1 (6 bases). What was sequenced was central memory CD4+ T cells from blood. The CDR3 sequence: CASRQGLNQPQHF. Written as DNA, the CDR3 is TGTGCCAGCAGACAGGGCTTGAATCAGCCCCAGCATTTT.